The source of this T cell receptor (beta chain) is a study of blood T cell repertoires in COVID-19. The CDR3 has 11 residues. Trimming shortened V by 3 bases and J by 10 bases, and 12 bases separated the two germline ends. Germline V gene lookup returns CDR1 DFQATT and CDR2 SNEGSKA (reference sequence). Assay used: immunoSEQ multiplex PCR; TCRdb lists only in-frame clones, some missing. The table records around 200,000 clones, approximately 85% of them present only once. This clone was observed a few times. This chain links TRBV20-1 with TRBJ1-1; no firm D call. Sample: peripheral blood. This receptor was obtained from a man in his sixties with acute or convalescent COVID-19. The CDR3 DNA follows: TGCAGTGCTAGCCTCTCCCGGGGAGCTTTCTTT. It yields the protein CSASLSRGAFF.